This T cell receptor (beta chain) is from a study of CD8 T cell repertoires and HIV-1 epitope variants (dated by TCRdb to 2020 to 2022). Describing the broader study: In separate culture wells, T cells were stimulated with each of twenty-five peptides that represented autologous and known Gag and Nef epitope variants. Among the control conditions were a peptide pool of CMV, EBV and flu, the Ebola AY9 epitope serving as a negative control, and a well with no peptide. The epitopes tested covered three Gag epitope families plus Nef HW9 and YT9. Using the EasySep Human T Cell Enrichment Kit, T cells were enriched and then co-cultured with an equal number of autologous T cell-negative cells acting as antigen-presenting cells. Cultures ran for approximately 10 days in IMDM with gentamicin, with half-media changes on days 3 and 7 adding IL-2, IL-7 and IL-15. An aliquot of 1M T cells was saved as an uncultured baseline condition, separate from the 80 to 85 T cell cultures. A total of approximately 83 T cell cultures were run, with each culture condition done in triplicate except for one peptide, which was done in duplicate.

V lost 2 bases and J lost 7 bases; the stretch between them is 12 bases long. For CDR1 and CDR2, the germline V gene (reference sequence) lists MNHEY and SMNVEV. From its cysteine to its phenylalanine, the CDR3 spans 14 amino acids. Here the CDR3 DNA is all that survives: 42 bases in frame from base 1. The EasySep Human CD8+ T Cell Enrichment Kit was used on day 10 to isolate CD8+ T cells from every culture. Study-wide conclusions, independent of this receptor: Nine or ten antigen-specific TCR beta clonotypes were identified, of which more than five appeared to be cross-reactive for autologous or known escape epitope variants. The assay identified only TCR beta chains and indicated proliferation to antigen, not T cell function or cytokine profile. The Nef KF9 family was recognized by five clonotypes and the HW9 family by one, and no responses to the TAALDMSHF plasma variant were observed.

To note about this clone: The antigen this receptor binds is unknown. Per-nucleotide qualities are absent, and no much larger clonotype sits a single base away.

Sequencing of TCR beta CDR3 regions was done on the immunoSEQ platform at survey depth. The QIAamp DNA micro kit was used to extract genomic DNA from every cultured and uncultured CD8+ T cell population. The published analysis was carried out like this. Samples with fewer than 5,000 productive reads were excluded, resulting in the removal of about 6% of the roughly 75 HIV peptide-stimulated cultures. A MANAFEST web app trimmed sequences to CDR3 and removed nonproductive sequences, CDR3s under 5 amino acids, and those not starting C or ending F/W. Clonotypes were classified as antigen-specific only if expansion was observed in at least 2 of 3 replicates versus the no-peptide control at FDR 0.01, only within one epitope family. In addition, a specific clonotype needed a frequency at least fivefold higher than in wells stimulated with peptides from other epitope families. The immuneACCESS repertoire file appears here via TCRdb, limited to in-frame rearrangements. These files lack a portion of the clones; in checked studies, under half of the deficit traces to unresolved V genes, and the cause of the others is not known. From that table come the V and J calls and clone size; the DNA was used to work out D and trimming. The sample yields about 95,000 clones; more than 65% were counted once. The ten largest account for roughly 26% of the sample.

The rearrangement joined TRBV27 to TRBJ1-5; too little of a D gene remains to name it. The specimen sequenced was uncultured baseline CD8+ T cells from peripheral blood mononuclear cells (PBMCs). The sequence was obtained from a male donor with HIV. The nucleotide sequence is given as TGTGCCAGCAGTTTACGGACGGATGGGCAGCCCCAGCATTTT. Its protein is CASSLRTDGQPQHF.